The text below deals with one T cell receptor (beta chain). Its cognate antigen is unknown. Trimming left V 9 bases short and J 4 bases short, with 9 bases between. This CDR3 spans 12 amino acids. CDR1 and CDR2 from the germline V gene are SNHLY and FYNNEI. The sample originates from a study of T cells after yellow fever vaccination. For TCR, cDNA came from 5'RACE template switching, which added a universal primer site and UMIs. TCRdb fed the 5' RACE reads into MiXCR, producing one record per CDR3 protein. The sample carries about 300,000 distinct CDR3 sequences, around 7.3% recorded once. Regarding the study as a whole: The secondary response showed a weaker magnitude and a faster peak, day 5 versus 15.

The V gene is TRBV2, the J gene TRBJ2-2, with a tentative D call TRBD1 (6 bases). This clonotype originated in a man aged 18-30 years who received the YFV17D yellow fever vaccine. Specimen: PBMCs, collected about 41 days after the first yellow fever vaccination. CDR3 nucleotides: TGTGCCAGTAACAGGGCCACCGGGGAGCTGTTTTTT. The encoded protein is CASNRATGELFF.